Below, 13 T cell receptor beta chains from the same sample are listed, as sequenced in a study of control samples from healthy donors and cancer patients. The table came from immunoSEQ multiplex PCR; TCRdb's copy has only in-frame clones and leaves some out. The sample includes roughly 130,000 clones, about 95% of them seen just once. The sample was PBMCs. These receptors were obtained from a man between 60 and 75 years old with colorectal cancer.

The genes are TRBV27 and TRBJ1-3; maybe TRBD1 (6 bases). This CDR3 comprises 15 residues. In germline, CDR1 is MNHEY, CDR2 SMNVEV (reference sequence). Between the trimmed V and J ends, which lost 6 bases and 0 bases, there was a span of 12 bases. The chain's CDR3 is CASRQGIDSGNTIYF. The CDR3 bases are TGTGCCAGCAGACAGGGCATAGACTCTGGAAACACCATATATTTT.

The chain links TRBV27 to TRBJ1-1, with D uncertain. V lost 5 bases and J lost 6, with 16 bases in between. The CDR3 extends over 14 amino acids. In germline, CDR1 is MNHEY, CDR2 SMNVEV (reference sequence). CDR3 nucleotides: TGTGCCAGCAGTCCGTCATACATGATCCCTGAAGCTTTCTTT. Translation gives CASSPSYMIPEAFF.

This clone has a single count. This chain connects TRBV29-1 to TRBJ1-1; D is unclear. V lost 2 bases and J 1 base, leaving 8 bases between the germline ends. CDR3 length equals 13 residues. Germline CDR1 reads SQVTM; CDR2 reads ANQGSEA. For the CDR3, the DNA is TGCAGCGTTGAATCTTCAGAGAACACTGAAGCTTTCTTT. Translating gives CSVESSENTEAFF.

The gene calls are TRBV2 and TRBJ2-5; no reliable D call. From germline, CDR1 is SNHLY and CDR2 FYNNEI. The CDR3 extends over 11 amino acids. V shed 3 bases and J shed 4 bases, with 3 bases lying between them. The CDR3 DNA reads as TGTGCCAGCAGTGACGGAGAGACCCAGTACTTC. As protein: CASSDGETQYF. The entire variable domain, with the rest obtained from reference TRBV2 and TRBJ2-5, is as follows: EPEVTQTPSHQVTQMGQEVILRCVPISNHLYFYWYRQILGQKVEFLVSFYNNEISEKSEIFDDQFSVERPDGSNFTLKIRSTKLEDSAMYFCASSDGETQYFGPGTRLLVL.

This sequence joins TRBV9 and TRBJ1-4; no clear D gene. Germline CDR1 reads SGDLS; CDR2 reads YYNGEE. The CDR3 totals 15 residues. Trimming shortened V by 4 bases and J by 0 bases, and 10 bases separated the two germline ends. The CDR3 coding sequence is TGTGCCAGCAGCCCCCACAGCTCAACTAATGAAAAACTGTTTTTT. Residues: CASSPHSSTNEKLFF.

The J gene is TRBJ2-3, the V gene TRBV28; D call uncertain. The germline V and J ends were trimmed by 4 bases and 4 bases, with 9 bases remaining between them. The CDR3 has 13 amino acids. In germline, CDR1 is MDHEN, CDR2 SYDVKM. CDR3 DNA sequence: TGTGCCAGCAGTTCTCACCGGGCAGATACGCAGTATTTT. This translates into CASSSHRADTQYF. Drawing the rest from reference TRBV28 and TRBJ2-3, the complete variable domain is DVKVTQSSRYLVKRTGEKVFLECVQDMDHENMFWYRQDPGLGLRLIYFSYDVKMKEKGDIPEGYSVSREKKERFSLILESASTNQTSMYLCASSSHRADTQYFGPGTRLTVL.

The chain carries TRBV7-9 and TRBJ1-3; the D gene is possibly TRBD1 (6 bases). The CDR3 has 16 residues. The V and J ends lost 6 bases and 0 bases respectively, with 15 bases between them. CDR1 and CDR2 (germline): SEHNR, FQNEAQ (reference sequence). CDR3 sequence reads: CASSPFPGASGNTIYF. DNA of the CDR3: TGTGCCAGCAGTCCTTTTCCAGGGGCCTCTGGAAACACCATATATTTT. The variable domain in full, completed from reference TRBV7-9 and TRBJ1-3, reads DTGVSQNPRHKITKRGQNVTFRCDPISEHNRLYWYRQTLGQGPEFLTYFQNEAQLEKSRLLSDRFSAERPKGSFSTLEIQRTEQGDSAMYLCASSPFPGASGNTIYFGEGSWLTVV.

This clone was seen only once. The chain joins TRBV5-4 to TRBJ2-7; the D gene is possibly TRBD2 (6 bases). V shed 4 bases and J shed 3 bases, with 17 bases lying between them. Looked up from germline, CDR1 is SGHNT and CDR2 is YYREEE (reference sequence). The CDR3 is made up of 15 amino acids. CDR3 nucleotides: TGTGCCAGCAGCACGGGCGGGGTTTCACGCTACGAGCAGTACTTC. Encoded protein: CASSTGGVSRYEQYF.

The gene calls are TRBV28 and TRBJ1-2; 8 bases agree with TRBD1. This CDR3 is built from 16 residues. The V gene end was trimmed by 5 bases and the J gene end by 7 bases; junction bases not matched to a gene: 15. Germline V gives CDR1 MDHEN, CDR2 SYDVKM. The CDR3 DNA reads as TGTGCCAGCAGTCCTTATTCAGGGGGCGAGTTCGGTGGCTACACCTTC. It is translated as CASSPYSGGEFGGYTF.

The gene calls are TRBV2 and TRBJ1-2; D not certain. Germline loops: CDR1 SNHLY, CDR2 FYNNEI. V was clipped by 1 base and J by 4 bases, with 7 bases between them. The CDR3 totals 13 residues. DNA of the CDR3: TGTGCCAGCAGTGAAGAGGAGCCCTATGGCTACACCTTC. It encodes CASSEEEPYGYTF.

The chain couples TRBV4-1 to TRBJ1-2; D may be TRBD1 (5 bases). V dropped 0 bases and J dropped 2 bases, with 10 bases sitting between them. Germline V gene data show CDR1 as MGHRA and CDR2 as YSYEKL. The CDR3 has 15 amino acids. In nucleotides, the CDR3 is TGCGCCAGCAGCCAAGAATCGGCAGGGAACTATGGCTACACCTTC. As protein: CASSQESAGNYGYTF.

The chain has TRBV4-1 and TRBJ1-6, with 7 bases lining up with TRBD1. Germline V gives CDR1 MGHRA, CDR2 YSYEKL. This CDR3 contains 15 residues. With 4 bases clipped from V and 14 bases from J, the junction kept 14 bases outside the gene matches. CDR3 coding DNA: TGCGCCAGCAGCCGGCAAGGGGGCACCCAATCGTCCCTCCACTTT. It codes for CASSRQGGTQSSLHF.

CDR3 residues: CASRRQGNTEAFF. DNA for the CDR3: TGTGCCAGCAGAAGACAGGGGAACACTGAAGCTTTCTTT. The rearrangement uses TRBV27 and TRBJ1-1, with 7 bases matching TRBD1. Germline assignment: CDR1 MNHEY and CDR2 SMNVEV (reference sequence). J lost 1 base, V lost 6 bases, and 2 bases had no gene match. CDR3 length: 13 amino acids.